One sample yielded the 11 T cell receptor beta chains listed below, sequenced in a study of T cells after yellow fever vaccination. TCRdb ran MiXCR on the 5' RACE reads and lists one entry per CDR3 protein. The sample includes 500,000 to 650,000 distinct CDR3 sequences, 9% to 15% of them seen just once. Sample: PBMCs, taken on the day of the yellow fever booster vaccination. The receptors here all came from a man aged 30 to 39 who received the YFV17D yellow fever vaccine.

This clonotype has more than one count but fewer than ten. The chain is built from TRBV19 and TRBJ1-1, with D uncertain. The germline V gene encodes CDR1 LNHDA and CDR2 SQIVND (reference sequence). This CDR3 spans 14 amino acids. Trimming removed 3 bases from V and 1 base from J, with 9 bases in between. The CDR3 DNA is TGTGCCAGTAGTATGGGCGGATGGAACACTGAAGCTTTCTTT. Amino acids: CASSMGGWNTEAFF.

This clonotype was observed a few times. The chain carries TRBV27 and TRBJ1-4; maybe TRBD1 (6 bases). Trimming cost V 4 bases and J 6 bases, with 15 bases left between them. Germline CDR1 reads MNHEY; CDR2 reads SMNVEV (reference sequence). This CDR3 contains 15 residues. The CDR3 sequence is CASSSRQVLYEKLFF. CDR3 DNA sequence: TGTGCCAGCAGTTCCCGACAGGTCTTGTATGAAAAACTGTTTTTT.

This clonotype came up a few times. The chain uses TRBV5-1 and TRBJ2-7; 10 nucleotides line up with TRBD2. CDR3 length: 14 amino acids. V was pared by 2 bases and J by 4 bases, with 3 bases of the junction left unmatched. Germline CDR1 is SGHRS and CDR2 is YFSETQ. The CDR3 DNA sequence: TGCGCCAGCAGCTTCGGGACTAGCGATTACGAGCAGTACTTC. Amino acid sequence: CASSFGTSDYEQYF.

The rearrangement links TRBV6-5 to TRBJ2-1; 10 bases line up with TRBD2. V shed 1 base and J 5 bases; nucleotides not matched to a gene: 8. This CDR3 comprises 17 residues. The germline V gene encodes CDR1 MNHEY and CDR2 SVGAGI. DNA for the CDR3: TGTGCCAGCAGTTACTACGCTAGCGGGAGTCTCCACAATGAGCAGTTCTTC. Translated: CASSYYASGSLHNEQFF.

The chain recombines TRBV7-2 with TRBJ2-1, with 8 bases aligning to TRBD2. With V trimmed by 7 bases and J by 6 bases, 2 bases remained unmatched. Germline CDR1 and CDR2: SGHTA and FQGNSA. The CDR3 has 12 amino acids. CDR3 protein: CASILAVNEQFF. CDR3 in DNA: TGTGCCAGCATACTAGCGGTCAATGAGCAGTTCTTC. Looking up the rest from reference TRBV7-2 and TRBJ2-1 gives the full variable domain: GAGVSQSPSNKVTEKGKDVELRCDPISGHTALYWYRQSLGQGLEFLIYFQGNSAPDKSGLPSDRFSAERTGGSVSTLTIQRTQQEDSAVYLCASILAVNEQFFGPGTRLTVL.

This chain links TRBV27 with TRBJ2-2; 12 nucleotides align to TRBD2. Germline assignment: CDR1 MNHEY and CDR2 SMNVEV (reference sequence). Trimming at V came to 5 bases and at J to 3 bases, leaving 7 bases not matched to a gene. CDR3 length: 17 amino acids. In DNA, the CDR3 is TGTGCCAGCAGTCCGACTAGCGGGAGTAAGGACACCGGGGAGCTGTTTTTT. Its protein is CASSPTSGSKDTGELFF.

This sequence joins TRBV9 and TRBJ2-5; perhaps D is TRBD1 or TRBD2 (6 bases each). V was trimmed by 4 bases and J by 1 base, leaving 14 bases between them. The CDR3 is 15 amino acids. From germline, CDR1 is SGDLS and CDR2 YYNGEE. The CDR3 reads CASSPLGGPQETQYF. In nucleotides, the CDR3 is TGTGCCAGCAGCCCTCTGGGGGGCCCCCAAGAGACCCAGTACTTC. The whole variable domain, remainder taken from reference TRBV9 and TRBJ2-5, is DSGVTQTPKHLITATGQRVTLRCSPRSGDLSVYWYQQSLDQGLQFLIQYYNGEERAKGNILERFSAQQFPDLHSELNLSSLELGDSALYFCASSPLGGPQETQYFGPGTRLLVL.

The chain recombines TRBV19 with TRBJ2-5, with 14 nucleotides matching TRBD2. The CDR3 extends over 20 amino acids. Germline V lookup: CDR1 LNHDA, CDR2 SQIVND (reference sequence). V lost 1 base and J lost 0; bases outside the gene matches: 10. The CDR3 spells CASSIGLAGGPTVYQETQYF. CDR3 sequence (DNA): TGTGCCAGTAGTATAGGACTAGCGGGAGGGCCTACCGTGTACCAAGAGACCCAGTACTTC.

This clonotype was detected a few times. J is TRBJ1-4 and V is TRBV4-3; D may be TRBD1 (6 bases). V shed 5 bases and J shed 3 bases, with 19 bases lying between them. Germline lookup yields CDR1 LGHNA and CDR2 YSLEER. The length of the CDR3 is 17 residues. The CDR3 spells CASSYGTRGRPNEKLFF. The CDR3 nucleotides are TGCGCCAGCAGCTACGGGACTCGGGGGCGGCCTAATGAAAAACTGTTTTTT.

Notes on this clonotype: One junction end does not reproduce the germline sequence, and a read error may be involved. The chain couples TRBV6-2 or TRBV6-3 to TRBJ1-5; no definite D call. CDR1 is MNHEY and CDR2 is SVGEGT in the germline V gene. The CDR3 is 17 amino acids. The CDR3 DNA sequence: TGTGCCTGCAGTTACTACCGGAACAGTCGGGTCAATCAGCCCCAGCATTTT. This gives the protein CACSYYRNSRVNQPQHF.

This clonotype was counted only a few times. CDR3 in amino acids: CASSRSNEKLFF. The CDR3 nucleotides are TGTGCCAGCAGTCGATCAAATGAAAAACTGTTTTTT. The chain recombines TRBV12-3 or TRBV12-4 with TRBJ1-4; D call uncertain. The V and J ends lost 5 bases and 5 bases respectively, with 6 bases between them. This CDR3 contains 12 residues.